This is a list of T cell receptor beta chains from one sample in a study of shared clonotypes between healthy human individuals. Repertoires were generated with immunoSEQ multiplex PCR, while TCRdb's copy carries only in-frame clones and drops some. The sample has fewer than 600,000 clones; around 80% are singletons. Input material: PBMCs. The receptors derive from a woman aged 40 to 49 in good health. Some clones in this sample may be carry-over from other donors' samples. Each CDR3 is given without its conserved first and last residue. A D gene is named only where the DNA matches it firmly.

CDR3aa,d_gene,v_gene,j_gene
ASSKQTGTSPYEQY,TRBD2,TRBV9,TRBJ2-7
ASRGGETQY,NA,TRBV25-1,TRBJ2-5
ASTRGTGELF,NA,TRBV2,TRBJ2-2
ASSVAGGLLEEQY,TRBD2,TRBV9,TRBJ2-7
ASGVTGGNAEAF,TRBD1,TRBV7-3,TRBJ1-1
AWSLYRGGEQY,TRBD2,TRBV30,TRBJ2-7
ASSFLTSGDEQF,NA,TRBV5-4,TRBJ2-1
ASSTRLAGNQETQY,TRBD2,TRBV27,TRBJ2-5
ASSLRQGDYEKLF,TRBD1,TRBV19,TRBJ1-4
ASSLSGSSYEQY,NA,TRBV5-1,TRBJ2-7
ATRGTGNQPQH,NA,TRBV28,TRBJ1-5
SVEGTGGANYEQY,NA,TRBV29-1,TRBJ2-7
ASSGLTSGGYNEQF,TRBD2,TRBV2,TRBJ2-1
ASRISTSRSGELF,NA,TRBV27,TRBJ2-2
ASSIHSSLEKLF,NA,TRBV19,TRBJ1-4
ASSFGAYTEAF,NA,TRBV27,TRBJ1-1
ASSEGQQGTDTQY,NA,TRBV2,TRBJ2-3
ASSHGGAGNQPQH,NA,TRBV6-6,TRBJ1-5
ASSVGTGRRQETQY,TRBD1,TRBV19,TRBJ2-5
AWSAIRGSEQF,NA,TRBV30,TRBJ2-1
ASSLGTRVDEQF,TRBD2,TRBV5-4,TRBJ2-1
ASSDRASRETQY,NA,TRBV10-1,TRBJ2-5
ASSPAGAGTTNEKLF,NA,TRBV5-4,TRBJ1-4
ASSRRRDQPQH,NA,TRBV6-5,TRBJ1-5
ASSVAARGSYNEQF,NA,TRBV9,TRBJ2-1
SVEKGTGDTEAF,TRBD1,TRBV29-1,TRBJ1-1
ASSSQTGNQPQH,TRBD1,TRBV19,TRBJ1-5
SVPQGATDTEAF,TRBD1,TRBV29-1,TRBJ1-1
ASRNTAAGKNIQY,NA,TRBV6-1,TRBJ2-4
ASRQGGNQPQH,TRBD1,TRBV28,TRBJ1-5
ASSLAPGQGGTQY,TRBD1,TRBV7-2,TRBJ2-5
ASSLYLSASGTTTDTQY,TRBD2,TRBV27,TRBJ2-3
ASGTSGRETQY,TRBD2,TRBV19,TRBJ2-5
ASSVGLTQTDTQY,NA,TRBV9,TRBJ2-3
ASSSPRGSGSTEAF,NA,TRBV27,TRBJ1-1
ASSRDRVETQY,TRBD1,TRBV6-5,TRBJ2-5
ASSSQGGSYEQY,NA,TRBV6-5,TRBJ2-7
ASRSNMNTEAF,NA,TRBV2,TRBJ1-1